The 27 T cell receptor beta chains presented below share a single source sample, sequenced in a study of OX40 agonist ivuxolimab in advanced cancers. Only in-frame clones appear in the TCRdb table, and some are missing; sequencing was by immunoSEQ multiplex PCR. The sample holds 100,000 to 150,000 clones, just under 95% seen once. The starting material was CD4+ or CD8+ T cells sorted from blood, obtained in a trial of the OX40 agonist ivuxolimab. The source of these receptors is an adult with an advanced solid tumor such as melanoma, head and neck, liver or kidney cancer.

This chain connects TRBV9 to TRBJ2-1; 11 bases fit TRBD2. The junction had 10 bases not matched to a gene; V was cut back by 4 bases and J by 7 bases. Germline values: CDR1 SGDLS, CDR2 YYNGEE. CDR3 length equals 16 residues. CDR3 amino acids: CASSPTGLAEGNEQFF. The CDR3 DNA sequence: TGTGCCAGCAGCCCAACGGGACTAGCGGAGGGTAATGAGCAGTTCTTC. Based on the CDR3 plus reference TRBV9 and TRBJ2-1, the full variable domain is DSGVTQTPKHLITATGQRVTLRCSPRSGDLSVYWYQQSLDQGLQFLIQYYNGEERAKGNILERFSAQQFPDLHSELNLSSLELGDSALYFCASSPTGLAEGNEQFFGPGTRLTVL.

CDR3 loop: CASSYSNNVREQYF. DNA for the CDR3: TGTGCCAGCAGTTACTCGAATAATGTCCGCGAGCAGTACTTC. The chain has TRBV6-5 and TRBJ2-7, with D uncertain. CDR3 length: 14 residues. Germline lookup yields CDR1 MNHEY and CDR2 SVGAGI. V was pared by 0 bases and J by 6 bases, with 12 bases between.

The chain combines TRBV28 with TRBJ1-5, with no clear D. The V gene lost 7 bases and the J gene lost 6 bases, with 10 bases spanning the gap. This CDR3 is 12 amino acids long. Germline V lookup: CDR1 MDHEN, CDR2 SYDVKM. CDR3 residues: CASNVRGQPQHF. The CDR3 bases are TGTGCCAGCAATGTTCGTGGTCAGCCCCAGCATTTT.

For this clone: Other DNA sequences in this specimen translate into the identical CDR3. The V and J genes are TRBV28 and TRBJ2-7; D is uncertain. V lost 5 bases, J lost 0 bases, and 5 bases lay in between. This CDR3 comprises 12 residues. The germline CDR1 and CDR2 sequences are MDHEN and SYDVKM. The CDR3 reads CASSGDSYEQYF. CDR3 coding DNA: TGTGCCAGCAGTGGGGACTCCTACGAGCAGTACTTC.

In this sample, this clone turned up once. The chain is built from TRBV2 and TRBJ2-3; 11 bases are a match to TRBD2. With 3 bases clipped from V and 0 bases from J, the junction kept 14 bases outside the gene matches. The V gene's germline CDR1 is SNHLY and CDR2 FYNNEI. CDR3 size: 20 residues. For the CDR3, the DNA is TGTGCCAGCAGTGACACACCGGGACTAGCGGAATTTGGTAGCACAGATACGCAGTATTTT. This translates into CASSDTPGLAEFGSTDTQYF.

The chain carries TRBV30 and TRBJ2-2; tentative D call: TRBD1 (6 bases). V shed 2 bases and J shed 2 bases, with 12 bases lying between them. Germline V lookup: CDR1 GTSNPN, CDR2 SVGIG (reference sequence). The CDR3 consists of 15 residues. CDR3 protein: CAWSFYRANTGELFF. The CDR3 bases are TGTGCCTGGAGTTTTTACAGGGCTAACACCGGGGAGCTGTTTTTT.

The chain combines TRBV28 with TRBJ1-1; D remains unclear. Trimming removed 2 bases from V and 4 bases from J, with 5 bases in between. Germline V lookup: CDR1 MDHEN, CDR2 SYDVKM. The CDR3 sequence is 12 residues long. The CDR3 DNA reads TGTGCCAGCAGTTTAGGGGTCACTGAAGCTTTCTTT. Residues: CASSLGVTEAFF. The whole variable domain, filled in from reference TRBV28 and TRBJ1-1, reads DVKVTQSSRYLVKRTGEKVFLECVQDMDHENMFWYRQDPGLGLRLIYFSYDVKMKEKGDIPEGYSVSREKKERFSLILESASTNQTSMYLCASSLGVTEAFFGQGTRLTVV.

As DNA, the CDR3 is TGTGCCAGCACCAACTCTCGGGACAGGAACACTGAAGCTTTCTTT. It encodes CASTNSRDRNTEAFF. The chain couples TRBV25-1 to TRBJ1-1; 7 bases are a match to TRBD1. This CDR3 comprises 15 residues. Per the germline V gene, CDR1 is MGHDK and CDR2 is SYGVNS. J lost 1 base, V lost 7 bases, and 9 bases had no gene match.

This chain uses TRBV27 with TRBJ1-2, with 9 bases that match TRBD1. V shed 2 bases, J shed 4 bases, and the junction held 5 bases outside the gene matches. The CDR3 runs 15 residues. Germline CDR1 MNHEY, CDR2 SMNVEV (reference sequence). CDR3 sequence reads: CASSLTGGAGYGYTF. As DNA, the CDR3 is TGTGCCAGCAGTTTAACAGGGGGCGCAGGCTATGGCTACACCTTC.

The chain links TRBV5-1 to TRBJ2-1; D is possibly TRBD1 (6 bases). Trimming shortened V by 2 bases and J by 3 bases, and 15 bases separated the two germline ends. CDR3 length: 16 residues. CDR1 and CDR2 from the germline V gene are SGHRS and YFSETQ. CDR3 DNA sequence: TGCGCCAGCAGCTTTTCTCGGACAGCTGGCTACAATGAGCAGTTCTTC. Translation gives CASSFSRTAGYNEQFF.

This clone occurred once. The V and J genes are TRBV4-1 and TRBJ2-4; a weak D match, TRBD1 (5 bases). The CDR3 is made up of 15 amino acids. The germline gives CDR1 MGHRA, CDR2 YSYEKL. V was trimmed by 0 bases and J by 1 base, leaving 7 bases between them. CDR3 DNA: TGCGCCAGCAGCCAAGAACCAGGGGCCAAAAACATTCAGTACTTC. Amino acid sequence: CASSQEPGAKNIQYF.

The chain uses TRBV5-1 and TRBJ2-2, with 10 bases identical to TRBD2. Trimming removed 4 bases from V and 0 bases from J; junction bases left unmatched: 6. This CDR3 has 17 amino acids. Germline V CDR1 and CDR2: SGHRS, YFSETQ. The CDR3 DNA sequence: TGCGCCAGCAGCCCTCGGACTAGCGGATCGAACACCGGGGAGCTGTTTTTT. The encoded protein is CASSPRTSGSNTGELFF.

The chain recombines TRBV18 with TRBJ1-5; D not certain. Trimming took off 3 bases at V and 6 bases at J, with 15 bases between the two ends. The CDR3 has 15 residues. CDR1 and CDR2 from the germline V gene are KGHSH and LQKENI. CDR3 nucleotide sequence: TGTGCCAGCTCACCTTCCCCGCCCCTCGCTCAGCCCCAGCATTTT. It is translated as CASSPSPPLAQPQHF.

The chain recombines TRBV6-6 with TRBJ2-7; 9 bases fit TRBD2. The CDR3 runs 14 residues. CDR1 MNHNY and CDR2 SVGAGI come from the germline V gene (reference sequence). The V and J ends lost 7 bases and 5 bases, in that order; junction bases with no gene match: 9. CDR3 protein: CASTRSGSNHEQYF. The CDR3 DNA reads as TGTGCCAGCACCCGTAGCGGGAGTAACCACGAGCAGTACTTC.

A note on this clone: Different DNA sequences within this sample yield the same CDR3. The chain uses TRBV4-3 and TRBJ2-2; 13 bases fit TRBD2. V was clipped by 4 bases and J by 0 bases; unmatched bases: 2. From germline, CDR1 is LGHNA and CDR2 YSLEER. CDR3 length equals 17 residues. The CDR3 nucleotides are TGCGCCAGCAGCCCGGGACTAGCGGGGACGAACACCGGGGAGCTGTTTTTT. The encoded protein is CASSPGLAGTNTGELFF.

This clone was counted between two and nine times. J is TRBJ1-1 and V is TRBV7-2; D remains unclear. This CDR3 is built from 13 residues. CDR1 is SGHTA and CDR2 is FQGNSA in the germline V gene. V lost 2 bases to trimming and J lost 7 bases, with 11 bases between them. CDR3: CASSLMGIIEAFF. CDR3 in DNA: TGTGCCAGCAGCTTAATGGGCATAATTGAAGCTTTCTTT.

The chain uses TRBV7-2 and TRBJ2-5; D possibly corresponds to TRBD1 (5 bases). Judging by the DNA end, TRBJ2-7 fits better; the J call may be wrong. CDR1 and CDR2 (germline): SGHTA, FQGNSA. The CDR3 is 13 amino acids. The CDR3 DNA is TGTGCCAGCAGCCTAGAGCAGGGCTACGAGCAGTACTTC. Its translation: CASSLEQGYEQYF.

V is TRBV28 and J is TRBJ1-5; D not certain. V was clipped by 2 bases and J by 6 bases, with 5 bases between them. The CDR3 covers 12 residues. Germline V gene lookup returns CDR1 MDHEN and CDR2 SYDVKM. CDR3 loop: CASSLKGQPQHF. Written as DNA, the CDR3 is TGTGCCAGCAGTTTAAAAGGTCAGCCCCAGCATTTT.

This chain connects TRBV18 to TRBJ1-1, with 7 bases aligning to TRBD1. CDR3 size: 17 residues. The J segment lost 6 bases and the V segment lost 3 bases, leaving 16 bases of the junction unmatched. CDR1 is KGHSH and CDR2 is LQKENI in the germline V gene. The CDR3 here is CASSPEILQGYTSEAFF. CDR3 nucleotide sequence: TGTGCCAGCTCACCGGAAATATTACAGGGGTACACGTCTGAAGCTTTCTTT.

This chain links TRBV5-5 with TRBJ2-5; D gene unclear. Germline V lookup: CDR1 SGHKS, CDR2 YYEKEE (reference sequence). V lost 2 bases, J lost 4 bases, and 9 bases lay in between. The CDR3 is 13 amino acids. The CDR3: CASSFPGPETQYF. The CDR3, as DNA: TGTGCCAGCAGCTTTCCGGGCCCAGAGACCCAGTACTTC.

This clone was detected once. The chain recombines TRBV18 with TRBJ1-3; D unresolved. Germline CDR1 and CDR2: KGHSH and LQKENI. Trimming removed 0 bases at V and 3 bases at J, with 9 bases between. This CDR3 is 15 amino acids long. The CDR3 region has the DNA TGTGCCAGCTCACCACCGTCCACAGATGGAAACACCATATATTTT. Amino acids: CASSPPSTDGNTIYF.

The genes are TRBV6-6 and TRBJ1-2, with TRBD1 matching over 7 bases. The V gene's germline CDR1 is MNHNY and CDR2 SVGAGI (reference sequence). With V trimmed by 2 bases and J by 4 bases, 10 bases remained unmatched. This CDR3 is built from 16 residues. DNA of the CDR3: TGTGCCAGCAGTTACGCCGGACAGGCAGATTCCTATGGCTACACCTTC. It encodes CASSYAGQADSYGYTF.

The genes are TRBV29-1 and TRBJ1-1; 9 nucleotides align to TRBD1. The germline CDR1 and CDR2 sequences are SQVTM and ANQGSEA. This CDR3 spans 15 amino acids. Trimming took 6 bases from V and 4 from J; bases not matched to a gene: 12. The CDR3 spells CSVVPGQGALTEAFF. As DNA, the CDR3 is TGCAGCGTCGTACCGGGACAGGGCGCTCTCACTGAAGCTTTCTTT. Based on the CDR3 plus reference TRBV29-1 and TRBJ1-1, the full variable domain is SAVISQKPSRDICQRGTSLTIQCQVDSQVTMMFWYRQQPGQSLTLIATANQGSEATYESGFVIDKFPISRPNLTFSTLTVSNMSPEDSSIYLCSVVPGQGALTEAFFGQGTRLTVV.

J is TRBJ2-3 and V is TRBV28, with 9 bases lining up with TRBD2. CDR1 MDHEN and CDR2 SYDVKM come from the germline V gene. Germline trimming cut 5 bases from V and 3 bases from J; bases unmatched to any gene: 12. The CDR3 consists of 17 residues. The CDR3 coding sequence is TGTGCCAGCAGTCGCGATTTAGCGGGAGACGGGACAGATACGCAGTATTTT. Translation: CASSRDLAGDGTDTQYF.

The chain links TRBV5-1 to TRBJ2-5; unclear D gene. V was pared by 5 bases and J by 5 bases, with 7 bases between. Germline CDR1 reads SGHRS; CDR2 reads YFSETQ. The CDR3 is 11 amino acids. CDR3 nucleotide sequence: TGCGCCAGCAGAGGGCTGGAGACCCAGTACTTC. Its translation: CASRGLETQYF.

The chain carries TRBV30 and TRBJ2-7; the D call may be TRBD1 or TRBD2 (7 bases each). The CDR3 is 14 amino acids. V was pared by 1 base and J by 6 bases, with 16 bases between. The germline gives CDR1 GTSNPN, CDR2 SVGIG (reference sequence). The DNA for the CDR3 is TGTGCCTGGAGTGGGGGGGGAGGGGGCGGCGAGCAGTACTTC. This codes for CAWSGGGGGGEQYF.

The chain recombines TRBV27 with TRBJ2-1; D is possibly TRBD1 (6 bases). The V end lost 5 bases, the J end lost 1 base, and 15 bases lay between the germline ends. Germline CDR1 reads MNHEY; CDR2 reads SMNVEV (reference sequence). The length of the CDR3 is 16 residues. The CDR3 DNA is TGTGCCAGCAGTACCAGACAGGACGGATCCTACAATGAGCAGTTCTTC. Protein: CASSTRQDGSYNEQFF.